The 9 T cell receptor beta chains in this list originate from one sample, sequenced in a study of blood T cell repertoires in COVID-19. Produced via immunoSEQ multiplex PCR; TCRdb's table is partial and in-frame only. The repertoire consists of under 75,000 clones, with about 81% occurring once and the leading ten covering less than 20%. Sequenced input: peripheral blood. The receptor source for this set is a man at least 80 years old with acute or convalescent COVID-19.

This chain links TRBV6-6 with TRBJ1-6, with 9 bases aligning to TRBD1. V gave up 5 bases and J gave up 7 bases; unmatched junction bases: 3. The CDR3 is made up of 14 amino acids. Germline CDR1 reads MNHNY; CDR2 reads SVGAGI (reference sequence). CDR3 amino acids: CASSTGQGNSPLHF. CDR3 in DNA: TGTGCCAGCAGTACCGGACAGGGGAATTCACCCCTCCACTTT.

This chain joins TRBV9 and TRBJ1-3; 10 positions agree with TRBD1. V dropped 3 bases and J dropped 8; count of bases not matched to a gene: 8. CDR1 is SGDLS and CDR2 is YYNGEE in the germline V gene. CDR3 length: 15 amino acids. The CDR3 protein is CASSARDRGMDTIYF. In DNA form, the CDR3 reads TGTGCCAGCAGCGCCCGGGACAGGGGAATGGACACCATATATTTT.

This clone was counted between two and nine times. This chain links TRBV19 with TRBJ2-3; 14 bases agree with TRBD2. The CDR3 is 18 amino acids. Losses at the gene ends were 5 bases for V and 0 bases for J; bases not matched to a gene: 7. Germline values: CDR1 LNHDA, CDR2 SQIVND (reference sequence). CDR3 residues: CASSGGLAGAPSTDTQYF. The CDR3 DNA follows: TGTGCCAGTAGTGGGGGACTAGCGGGGGCTCCTAGCACAGATACGCAGTATTTT. Full variable domain (remainder filled in from reference TRBV19 and TRBJ2-3): DGGITQSPKYLFRKEGQNVTLSCEQNLNHDAMYWYRQDPGQGLRLIYYSQIVNDFQKGDIAEGYSVSREKKESFPLTVTSAQKNPTAFYLCASSGGLAGAPSTDTQYFGPGTRLTVL.

The chain carries TRBV10-3 and TRBJ2-2; the D is unclear. The germline V gene has CDR1 ENHRY and CDR2 SYGVKD. V shed 2 bases and J shed 9 bases, with 7 bases lying between them. The CDR3 is 12 residues long. CDR3 amino acids: CAISEGERELFF. CDR3 DNA sequence: TGTGCCATCAGTGAGGGAGAGAGGGAGCTGTTTTTT.

The table lists this clone with a few counts. The rearrangement links TRBV27 to TRBJ1-2; 7 nucleotides agree with TRBD1. CDR1 MNHEY and CDR2 SMNVEV come from the germline V gene (reference sequence). V shed 3 bases, J shed 4 bases, and the junction held 8 bases outside the gene matches. The CDR3 has 15 residues. CDR3 region: CASSFFPGQTYGYTF. In nucleotides, the CDR3 is TGTGCCAGCAGTTTCTTCCCGGGACAGACCTATGGCTACACCTTC.

The chain employs TRBV2 and TRBJ2-7; 7 nucleotides agree with TRBD2. Germline loops: CDR1 SNHLY, CDR2 FYNNEI. With V trimmed by 7 bases and J by 6 bases, 15 bases remained unmatched. The CDR3 contains 15 residues. The CDR3 loop is CASKELPGGAVEQYF. The DNA for the CDR3 is TGTGCCAGCAAGGAACTGCCGGGAGGCGCTGTCGAGCAGTACTTC.

The J gene is TRBJ1-6, the V gene TRBV7-2; tentative D call: TRBD1 (5 bases). This CDR3 has 17 amino acids. Germline V gene data show CDR1 as SGHTA and CDR2 as FQGNSA. V was trimmed by 0 bases and J by 3 bases, leaving 12 bases between them. This CDR3 reads CASSLAGLGRYNSPLHF. The DNA of the CDR3 is TGTGCCAGCAGCTTAGCGGGACTAGGACGCTATAATTCACCCCTCCACTTT. The variable domain in full, completed from reference TRBV7-2 and TRBJ1-6, reads GAGVSQSPSNKVTEKGKDVELRCDPISGHTALYWYRQSLGQGLEFLIYFQGNSAPDKSGLPSDRFSAERTGGSVSTLTIQRTQQEDSAVYLCASSLAGLGRYNSPLHFGNGTRLTVT.

This chain connects TRBV14 to TRBJ2-2; 8 positions agree with TRBD2. The J segment lost 8 bases and the V segment lost 9 bases, leaving 11 bases of the junction unmatched. Germline V lookup: CDR1 SGHDN, CDR2 FVKESK. This CDR3 is built from 14 residues. CDR3 in DNA: TGTGCCAGATTAATAGCGGGACCTGGAGGGGAGCTGTTTTTT. Encoded protein: CARLIAGPGGELFF. Variable domain in full (rest from reference TRBV14 and TRBJ2-2): EAGVTQFPSHSVIEKGQTVTLRCDPISGHDNLYWYRRVMGKEIKFLLHFVKESKQDESGMPNNRFLAERTGGTYSTLKVQPAELEDSGVYFCARLIAGPGGELFFGEGSRLTVL.

The chain carries TRBV10-3 and TRBJ2-5; a weak D match, TRBD1 (5 bases). V was shortened by 2 bases and J by 4 bases, with 14 bases between the two germline ends. The V gene's germline CDR1 is ENHRY and CDR2 SYGVKD. The CDR3 length is 15 residues. The CDR3 reads CAISESVGVRETQYF. In nucleotides, the CDR3 is TGTGCCATCAGTGAGAGTGTAGGGGTACGAGAGACCCAGTACTTC.